This is a list of T cell receptor beta chains from one sample in a study of Graves' ophthalmopathy and Graves' hyperthyroidism. Each CDR3 protein is one row after TCRdb ran MiXCR on the multiplex PCR reads. The sample shows 650,000 to 900,000 distinct CDR3 sequences, approximately 40% of them seen only once. The sample was peripheral blood. The receptors were sampled from an adult man with Graves' ophthalmopathy. Each CDR3 is given with its conserved first and last residue. The D gene is left open where the match is weak. Clone size is given for some rows only: seen once, a few or many times, or a class if the clone is expanded.

d_gene	v_gene	j_gene	abundance	CDR3nt	CDR3aa
-	TRBV7-3	TRBJ2-7	once	TGTGCCAGCAGTTTATGGGTGGGAATGGACTACGAGCAGTACTTC	CASSLWVGMDYEQYF
TRBD2	TRBV6-5	TRBJ2-5	-	TGTGCCAGCAGAGGAACGCGGGGGGAAGAGACCCAGTACTTC	CASRGTRGEETQYF
-	TRBV20-1	TRBJ1-6	few	TGCAGTGCTAGAAAGACAGCCTATAATTCACCCCTCCACTTT	CSARKTAYNSPLHF
TRBD1	TRBV20-1	TRBJ1-6	-	TGCAGTGCTAGAGAAATGACAGGGGTCTATTCACCCCTCCACTTT	CSAREMTGVYSPLHF
TRBD1	TRBV7-2	TRBJ2-3	-	TGTGCCAGCAGGCGAGGCGGGACAGGGCAAAAAGGGACGCAGTATTTT	CASRRGGTGQKGTQYF
TRBD1	TRBV24-1	TRBJ1-5	-	TGTGCCACCAGTGCCGGACAGGGCAATCAGCCCCAGCATTTT	CATSAGQGNQPQHF
-	TRBV24-1	TRBJ1-4	-	TGTGCCACCAGTGACCCCGGGACCCCTAATGAAAAACTGTTTTTT	CATSDPGTPNEKLFF
-	TRBV7-8	TRBJ1-1	-	TGTGCCAGCAGTCCTCAGGGGAGCGGAAACACTGAAGCTTTCTTT	CASSPQGSGNTEAFF
-	TRBV7-9	TRBJ1-2	few	TGTGCCAGCAGCCAAGAGAGGGGGTTCGGCTATGGCTACACCTTC	CASSQERGFGYGYTF
-	TRBV7-9	TRBJ2-3	-	TGCGCCAGCAGCGAATCGGCCGACACAGATACGCAGTATTTT	CASSESADTDTQYF
-	TRBV7-9	TRBJ2-5	few	TGTGCCAGCGCCACGGGACGGGAGACCCAGTACTTC	CASATGRETQYF
TRBD1	TRBV30	TRBJ2-5	-	TGTGCCTGGAGTCGGGAACAGGGGGCTCAAGAGACCCAGTACTTC	CAWSREQGAQETQYF
-	TRBV20-1	TRBJ1-5	-	TGCAGTGCTAGGACAGTTTATAGCAATCAGCCCCAGCATTTT	CSARTVYSNQPQHF
-	TRBV29-1	TRBJ2-6	-	TGCAGCGTTGCCGGGACCTATGGGGCCAACGTCCTGACTTTC	CSVAGTYGANVLTF
TRBD1	TRBV25-1	TRBJ1-3	-	TGTGCCAGCATGAGGGGAGGGACAGCCATCTCTGGAAACACCATATATTTT	CASMRGGTAISGNTIYF